This T cell receptor (beta chain) was observed in a study of CD8 T cells in ankylosing spondylitis. Whole-study findings and limits: Clones linked with disease were CD8+ and fairly uncommon in the peripheral blood. Characteristic, it appeared, of ankylosing spondylitis blood was a TCR beta motif of about eight highly homologous variants.

This clonotype has more than one count but fewer than ten. Its antigen is still unknown. TCRdb passed the 5' RACE reads through MiXCR, listing each CDR3 protein once. This sample has about 540,000 distinct CDR3 sequences, with more than 9.5% found just once. This TCR derives from a male donor with ankylosing spondylitis. The sequencing input was blood, either unsorted or a sorted T cell fraction (not recorded which).

The CDR3 region has the DNA TGCAGTGCCGAGGGGGGGGCTGACACTGAAGCTTTCTTT. Translated, it gives CSAEGGADTEAFF. The chain links TRBV20-1 to TRBJ1-1, with TRBD1 as a possible D gene (6 bases). Germline-derived CDR1 and CDR2 are DFQATT and SNEGSKA (reference sequence). Trimming took 6 bases from V and 3 from J, leaving 14 bases between them. The CDR3 spans 13 residues.